This T cell receptor (beta chain) was sequenced in a study of cytomegalovirus exposure and HLA in healthy donors. The study, taken as a whole, reports: A later analysis showed that HLA-associated TCR beta chains had undergone more clonal expansion than equally common others.

This clone was seen only a few times. Its cognate antigen is unknown. This PCR relied on a set of 60 Vbeta primers and 13 Jbeta primers. Assay: immunoSEQ multiplex PCR; the TCRdb copy retains only in-frame clones and omits some. This sample yields approximately 180,000 clones, of which about four fifths are seen a single time; about 1.7% belongs to the top ten. The sample was PBMCs. The source is a woman aged 18-30 years in good health and CMV-seronegative.

CDR3 loop: CASSSIAGDEQFF. In DNA form, the CDR3 reads TGTGCCAGCAGCTCCATAGCGGGAGACGAGCAGTTCTTC. The chain is built from TRBV11-3 and TRBJ2-1, with 9 bases aligning to TRBD2. Losses at the gene ends were 4 bases for V and 10 bases for J; bases not matched to a gene: 5. Germline V lookup: CDR1 SGHNT, CDR2 YENEEA. This CDR3 has 13 amino acids. Filled out from reference TRBV11-3 and TRBJ2-1, the complete variable domain reads EAGVVQSPRYKIIEKKQPVAFWCNPISGHNTLYWYLQNLGQGPELLIRYENEEAVDDSQLPKDRFSAERLKGVDSTLKIQPAELGDSAVYLCASSSIAGDEQFFGPGTRLTVL.